This TCR beta chain was profiled in a study of shared clonotypes between healthy human individuals. Study results and caveats: Memory subsets had estimated richness that was generally smaller than that of naive subsets. Non-shared clonotypes had lower generation probabilities than clonotypes shared by all four sorted-subset donors.

The germline CDR1 and CDR2 sequences are MNHNS and SASEGT. This CDR3 is 14 amino acids long. Deletions cut 7 bases from V and 2 bases from J, with 15 bases between. Researchers divided each subset's genomic DNA evenly across several immunoSEQ plates. The protocol was immunoSEQ multiplex PCR, while the TCRdb copy is restricted to in-frame clones and leaves out a portion. The sample consists of under 1,900,000 clones, approximately 98.5% of them appearing once. As to this clone: Its cognate antigen is unknown.

The chain recombines TRBV6-1 with TRBJ2-7, with TRBD1 as a possible D gene (5 bases). The source material was naive CD4+ T cells sorted from blood. Indicated subset: CD45RA+ positively selected. This TCR was recovered from a young man in good health. DNA for the CDR3: TGTGCCAGCAAAGGACAACCTACCACCTACGAGCAGTACTTC. It codes for CASKGQPTTYEQYF.